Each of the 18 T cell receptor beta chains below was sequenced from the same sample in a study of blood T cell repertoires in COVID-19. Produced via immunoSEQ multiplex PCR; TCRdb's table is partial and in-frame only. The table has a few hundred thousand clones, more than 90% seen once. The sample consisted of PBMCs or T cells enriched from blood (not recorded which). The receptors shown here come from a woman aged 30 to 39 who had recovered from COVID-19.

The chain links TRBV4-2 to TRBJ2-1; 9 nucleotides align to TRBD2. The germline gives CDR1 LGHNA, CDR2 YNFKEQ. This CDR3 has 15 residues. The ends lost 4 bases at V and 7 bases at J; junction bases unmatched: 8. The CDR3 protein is CASSLGGGAGNEQFF. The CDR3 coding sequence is TGTGCCAGCAGCCTAGGCGGGGGGGCAGGGAATGAGCAGTTCTTC.

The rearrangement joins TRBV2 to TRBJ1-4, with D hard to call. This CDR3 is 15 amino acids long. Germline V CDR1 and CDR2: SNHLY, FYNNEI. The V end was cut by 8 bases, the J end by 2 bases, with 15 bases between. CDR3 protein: CASSREGITNEKLFF. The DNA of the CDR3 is TGTGCCAGCTCGAGGGAAGGGATTACTAATGAAAAACTGTTTTTT.

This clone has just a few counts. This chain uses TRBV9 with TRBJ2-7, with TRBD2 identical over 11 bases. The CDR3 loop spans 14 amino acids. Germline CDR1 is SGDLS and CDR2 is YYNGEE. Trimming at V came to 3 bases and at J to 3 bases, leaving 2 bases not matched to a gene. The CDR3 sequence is CASSGGLAVYEQYF. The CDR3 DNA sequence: TGTGCCAGCAGCGGGGGACTAGCGGTCTACGAGCAGTACTTC.

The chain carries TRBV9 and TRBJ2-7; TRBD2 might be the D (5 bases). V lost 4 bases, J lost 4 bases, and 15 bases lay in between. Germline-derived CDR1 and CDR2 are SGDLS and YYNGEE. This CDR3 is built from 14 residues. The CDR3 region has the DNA TGTGCCAGCAGCCCCCAGACTCGAGGGTACGAGCAGTACTTC. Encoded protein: CASSPQTRGYEQYF.

The CDR3 DNA reads TGCGCCAGCAGCCAAGGATACTCAGGAAGTGTTAAAGATACGCAGTATTTT. Translated: CASSQGYSGSVKDTQYF. V usage is TRBV4-3 and J usage is TRBJ2-3; D is undetermined. The V gene's germline CDR1 is LGHNA and CDR2 YSLEER. Trimming removed 1 base at V and 5 bases at J, with 19 bases between. The CDR3 covers 17 residues.

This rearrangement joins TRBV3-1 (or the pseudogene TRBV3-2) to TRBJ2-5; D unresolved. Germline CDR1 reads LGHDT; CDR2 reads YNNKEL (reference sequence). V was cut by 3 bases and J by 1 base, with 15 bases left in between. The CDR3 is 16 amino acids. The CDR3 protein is CASSHAASVVQETQYF. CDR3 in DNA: TGTGCCAGCAGCCATGCGGCGTCCGTTGTCCAAGAGACCCAGTACTTC.

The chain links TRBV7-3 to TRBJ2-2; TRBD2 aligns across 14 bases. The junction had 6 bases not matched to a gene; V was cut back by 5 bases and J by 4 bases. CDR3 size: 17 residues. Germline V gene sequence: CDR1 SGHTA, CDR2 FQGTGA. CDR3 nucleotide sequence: TGTGCCAGCAGCCCGACTAGCGGGGGGGCACGCACCGGGGAGCTGTTTTTT. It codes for CASSPTSGGARTGELFF.

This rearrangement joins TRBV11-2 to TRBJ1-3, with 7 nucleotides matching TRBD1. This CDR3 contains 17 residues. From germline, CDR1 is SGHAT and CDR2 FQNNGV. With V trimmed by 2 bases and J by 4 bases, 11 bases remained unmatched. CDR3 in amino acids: CASSLRSKTGSGNTIYF. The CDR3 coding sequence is TGTGCCAGCAGCTTACGTTCCAAGACAGGGTCGGGAAACACCATATATTTT.

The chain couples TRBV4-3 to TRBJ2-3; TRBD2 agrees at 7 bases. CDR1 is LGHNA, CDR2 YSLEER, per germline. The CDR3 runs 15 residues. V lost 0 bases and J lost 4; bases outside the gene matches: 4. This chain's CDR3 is CASSQDSLAADTQYF. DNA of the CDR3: TGCGCCAGCAGCCAAGATAGCCTAGCGGCAGATACGCAGTATTTT.

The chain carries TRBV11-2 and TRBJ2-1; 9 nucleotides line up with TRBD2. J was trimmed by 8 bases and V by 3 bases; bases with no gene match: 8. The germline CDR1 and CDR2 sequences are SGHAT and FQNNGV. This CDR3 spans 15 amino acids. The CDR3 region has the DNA TGTGCCAGCAGCTTCACCAGCGGGAGGAACGATGAGCAGTTCTTC. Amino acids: CASSFTSGRNDEQFF.

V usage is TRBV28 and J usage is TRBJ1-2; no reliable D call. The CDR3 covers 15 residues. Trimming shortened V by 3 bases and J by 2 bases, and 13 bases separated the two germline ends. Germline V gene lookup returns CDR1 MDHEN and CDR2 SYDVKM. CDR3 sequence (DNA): TGTGCCAGCAGTTTTCACGCCAGGCCGAACTATGGCTACACCTTC. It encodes CASSFHARPNYGYTF.

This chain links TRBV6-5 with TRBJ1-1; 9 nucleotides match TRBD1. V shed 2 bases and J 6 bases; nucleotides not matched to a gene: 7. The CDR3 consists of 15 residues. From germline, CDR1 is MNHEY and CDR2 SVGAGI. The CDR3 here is CASSYEPRQGAEAFF. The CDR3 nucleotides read TGTGCCAGCAGTTACGAGCCCAGACAGGGGGCTGAAGCTTTCTTT.

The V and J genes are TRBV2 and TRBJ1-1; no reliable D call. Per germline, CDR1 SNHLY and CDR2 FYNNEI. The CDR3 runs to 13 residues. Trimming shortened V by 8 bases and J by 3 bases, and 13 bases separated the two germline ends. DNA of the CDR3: TGTGCCAGCCTTTCGAGACATTACACTGAAGCTTTCTTT. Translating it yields CASLSRHYTEAFF.

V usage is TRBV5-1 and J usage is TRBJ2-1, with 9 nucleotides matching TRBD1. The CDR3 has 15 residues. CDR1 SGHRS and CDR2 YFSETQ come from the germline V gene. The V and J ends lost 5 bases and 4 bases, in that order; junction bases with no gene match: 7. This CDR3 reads CASRGGTGTYNEQFF. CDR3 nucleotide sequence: TGCGCCAGCAGGGGCGGGACAGGGACTTACAATGAGCAGTTCTTC.

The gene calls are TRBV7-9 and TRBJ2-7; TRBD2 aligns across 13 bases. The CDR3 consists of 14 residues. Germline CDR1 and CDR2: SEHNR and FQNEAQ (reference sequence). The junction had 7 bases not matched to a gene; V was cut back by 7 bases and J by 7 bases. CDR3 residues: CASTGLAGVREQYF. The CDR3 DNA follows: TGTGCCAGCACCGGACTAGCGGGAGTGAGGGAGCAGTACTTC.

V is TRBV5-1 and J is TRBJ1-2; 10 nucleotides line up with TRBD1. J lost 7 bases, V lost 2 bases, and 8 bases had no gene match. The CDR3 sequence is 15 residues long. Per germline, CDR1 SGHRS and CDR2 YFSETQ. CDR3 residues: CASSLGTGEFSGYTF. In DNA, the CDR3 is TGCGCCAGCAGCTTAGGGACAGGGGAATTTTCTGGCTACACCTTC. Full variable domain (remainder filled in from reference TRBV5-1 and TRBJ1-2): KAGVTQTPRYLIKTRGQQVTLSCSPISGHRSVSWYQQTPGQGLQFLFEYFSETQRNKGNFPGRFSGRQFSNSRSEMNVSTLELGDSALYLCASSLGTGEFSGYTFGSGTRLTVV.

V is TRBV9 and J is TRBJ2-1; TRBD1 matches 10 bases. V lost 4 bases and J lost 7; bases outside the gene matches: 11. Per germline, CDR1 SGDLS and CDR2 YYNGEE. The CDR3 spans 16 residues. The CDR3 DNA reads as TGTGCCAGCAGCTCATCCGGGACAGGGGTCGTTAATGAGCAGTTCTTC. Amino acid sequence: CASSSSGTGVVNEQFF.

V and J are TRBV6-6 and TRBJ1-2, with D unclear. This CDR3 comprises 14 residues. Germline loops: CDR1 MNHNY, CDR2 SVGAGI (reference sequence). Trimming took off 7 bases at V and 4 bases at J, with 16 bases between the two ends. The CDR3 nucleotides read TGTGCCAGCACCGCCGGCGGAGACTTCTATGGCTACACCTTC. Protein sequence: CASTAGGDFYGYTF.